The rows below give T cell receptor beta chains drawn from one sample of a study of cytomegalovirus exposure and HLA in healthy donors. Clones were sequenced by immunoSEQ multiplex PCR, and TCRdb holds only the in-frame ones, with some missing. The sample contains hundreds of thousands of clones, 87% of which appear only once. Sequenced input: PBMCs. These receptors all come from a woman younger than 30 in good health and CMV-seropositive. Each CDR3 is given with its conserved first and last residue. The D gene is left open where the match is weak. Size is stated for part of the rows, as once, few or many counts, or as a class when the clone is expanded.

cdr3_length d_call j_call v_call clone_size cdr3_nt cdr3_aa
14 TRBD1 TRBJ2-7 TRBV5-1 . TGCGCCAGCAGCCACCCGGGACAGGGGAACGAGCAGTACTTC CASSHPGQGNEQYF
14 . TRBJ2-6 TRBV6-5 . TGTGCCAGCAGCAGGGCCTCTGGGGCCAACGTCCTGACTTTC CASSRASGANVLTF
15 . TRBJ2-5 TRBV7-9 . TGTGCCAGCAGCTTAGATCGGGGAGAAGGCGAGACCCAGTACTTC CASSLDRGEGETQYF
16 TRBD1 TRBJ2-1 TRBV6-5 . TGTGCCAGCAGTTTGCGAGTCGATACAGGGGACAATGAGCAGTTCTTC CASSLRVDTGDNEQFF
16 . TRBJ2-7 TRBV5-4 . TGTGCCAGCAGCTTTCATCAAGAGAGTTACTCCTACGAGCAGTACTTC CASSFHQESYSYEQYF
16 TRBD2 TRBJ2-7 TRBV5-1 . TGCGCCAGCCGACCCCTGCTGACTAGCGGGAGACTATTACAGTACTTC CASRPLLTSGRLLQYF
14 . TRBJ1-1 TRBV28 . TGTGCCAGCAGGCCGGGACAAACGAACACTGAAGCTTTCTTT CASRPGQTNTEAFF
13 . TRBJ2-7 TRBV15 . TGTGCCACCAGCACTTTGGGAGTCCCCGAGCAGTACTTC CATSTLGVPEQYF
18 TRBD2 TRBJ2-3 TRBV7-2 . TGTGCCAGCAGTTTGGGTGGGACTAGCGGGAGGGCGAAAGATACGCAGTATTTT CASSLGGTSGRAKDTQYF
15 . TRBJ1-5 TRBV7-2 . TGTGCCAGCAGCCGACAGGTTGGAGGCAATCAGCCCCAGCATTTT CASSRQVGGNQPQHF
17 TRBD1 TRBJ1-5 TRBV19 few TGTGCCAGTTCCCCCCGGGACAGGGGATGGAGCAATCAGCCCCAGCATTTT CASSPRDRGWSNQPQHF
18 TRBD1 TRBJ1-2 TRBV11-2 . TGTGCCAGCAGCTTAGCCCCCAGGGGGCTCCCCCCAAACTATGGCTACACCTTC CASSLAPRGLPPNYGYTF
14 TRBD2 TRBJ2-7 TRBV7-3 once TGTGCCAGCAGCCCGGGACTAGCGGGGGAAGAGCAGTACTTC CASSPGLAGEEQYF
11 . TRBJ1-1 TRBV6-5 . TGTGCCACTTACAGGAACACTGAAGCTTTCTTT CATYRNTEAFF
15 TRBD2 TRBJ2-2 TRBV27 . TGTGCCAGCAGTTATAGCGGGGCGAACACCGGGGAGCTGTTTTTT CASSYSGANTGELFF
13 TRBD1 TRBJ2-1 TRBV6-1 . TGTGCCGGCCGGGACAGGGGGCGTAATGAGCGGTTCTTC CAGRDRGRNERFF
14 TRBD1 TRBJ1-2 TRBV6-5 . TGTGCCAGCAGTTCAGGACAGGGAGACTATGGCTACACCTTC CASSSGQGDYGYTF
16 TRBD2 TRBJ2-1 TRBV27 . TGTGCCAGCAGTCTCCCGGGACTAGCGGGATTAAATGAGCAGTTCTTC CASSLPGLAGLNEQFF
18 TRBD1 TRBJ2-1 TRBV4-1 once TGCGCCAGCAGCCAAGATCACCGGGACAGGGGCCCCTACAATGAGCAGTTCTTC CASSQDHRDRGPYNEQFF
15 TRBD2 TRBJ2-1 TRBV4-1 . TGCGCCAGCAGCCGATCGCGGGAGCCCTTCAATGAGCAGTTCTTC CASSRSREPFNEQFF
16 . TRBJ1-1 TRBV27 . TGTGCCAGCAGTTTGGGTATCAGGGTAATGAACACTGAAGCTTTCTTT CASSLGIRVMNTEAFF
13 . TRBJ2-7 TRBV10-2 . TGCGCCAGCAGTGTTGAGGGCTACCCTGTAGCCTACTTC CASSVEGYPVAYF
12 TRBD1 TRBJ1-1 TRBV7-9 few TGTGCCAGCAGCTTCCGACAGGGGGTATCTTTCTTT CASSFRQGVSFF
15 TRBD2 TRBJ2-1 TRBV6-5 . TGTGCCAGCGGGGATCGGACTAGCCAGAAGGATGAGCAGTTCTTC CASGDRTSQKDEQFF
15 . TRBJ1-1 TRBV13 once TGTGCCAGCAGCTTAGCCTCAGGGCCGAACACTGAAGCTTTCTTT CASSLASGPNTEAFF
15 . TRBJ2-2 TRBV28 . TGTGCCAGCAGTTGGACAGCAGCGAACACCGGGGAGCTGTTTTTT CASSWTAANTGELFF
14 TRBD1 TRBJ1-1 TRBV19 . TGTGCCAGTAGTGCCGCGGGACAGCACACTGAAGCTTTCTTT CASSAAGQHTEAFF
13 . TRBJ1-2 TRBV27 . TGTGCCAGCAGTTTAGAGGGCACGTATGGCTACACCTTC CASSLEGTYGYTF
14 TRBD2 TRBJ2-3 TRBV2 . TGTGCCACCCAAGCGAGCGGGAGTGGAGATACGCAGTATTTT CATQASGSGDTQYF
16 TRBD2 TRBJ2-7 TRBV28 once TGTGCCAGTTCCCCCAAGAAACTAGCGTACGGGGGCGAGCAGTACTTC CASSPKKLAYGGEQYF
13 . TRBJ2-5 TRBV30 once TGTGCCTGGAGCCGCGAGCCTTCAGAGACCCAGTACTTC CAWSREPSETQYF
16 . TRBJ1-4 TRBV27 . TGTGCCAGCAGTTTAGGGGGAGGGAGGATTGGTGAAAAACTGTTTTTT CASSLGGGRIGEKLFF
14 TRBD1 TRBJ2-7 TRBV27 . TGTGCCAGCAGTCTTCGGGACAGGGATTACGAGCAGTACTTC CASSLRDRDYEQYF
14 . TRBJ1-2 TRBV7-9 . TGTGCCAGCAGCTTAGCCACAGGGTTTGCTGGCTACACCTTC CASSLATGFAGYTF
15 . TRBJ1-5 TRBV28 . TGTGCCAGCAGTTTTGAGGGTTGGGGCAATCAGCCCCAGCATTTT CASSFEGWGNQPQHF
16 . TRBJ2-1 TRBV27 once TGTGCCAGCAGTTTATGGGTGGGAGTAGGGCTCAATGAGCAGTTCTTC CASSLWVGVGLNEQFF
11 . TRBJ2-7 TRBV2 . TGTGCCAGCAGTGATCTGACACCGGAGGACTTC CASSDLTPEDF
15 . TRBJ2-1 TRBV6-5 . TGTGCCAGCTCAAGCGACAGAACATCCTACAATGAGCAGTTCTTC CASSSDRTSYNEQFF
15 . TRBJ1-3 TRBV6-5 . TGTGCCAGCACCACTACGACCCTCTCTGGAAACACCATATATTTT CASTTTTLSGNTIYF
15 . TRBJ1-5 TRBV5-6 . TGTGCCAGCAGCTTAGGAGAGATTCGCAATCAGCCCCAGCATTTT CASSLGEIRNQPQHF
15 . TRBJ1-4 TRBV6-1 . TGTGCCAGCAGCCCCCCGAGTGTGGAGGATGAAAAACTGTTTTTT CASSPPSVEDEKLFF
12 . TRBJ2-3 TRBV29-1 once TGCAGCGTTGAAGGCGGTACAGATACGCAGTATTTT CSVEGGTDTQYF